This TCR beta chain appears in the sequencing data of a study of OX40 agonist ivuxolimab in advanced cancers. Study findings and constraints: The CD4+ and CD8+ T cells in the blood had expanded clonally by week 6 at 0.1 to 3.0 mg/kg. Mean expanded clone counts were higher in CD8+ than CD4+ T cells.

For this clone: The antigen is not known.

J was trimmed by 7 bases and V by 5 bases; bases with no gene match: 5. CDR1 and CDR2 from the germline V gene are LNHDA and SQIVND (reference sequence). This CDR3 spans 14 amino acids. TCRdb's table, derived via immunoSEQ multiplex PCR, lists solely in-frame clones and lacks some. The data show about 63,000 clones, around 93% seen once. This specimen was CD4+ or CD8+ T cells sorted from blood, taken in a trial of the OX40 agonist ivuxolimab. This chain connects TRBV19 to TRBJ2-2; 9 nucleotides align to TRBD1. The clonotype originates from an adult with an advanced solid tumor such as melanoma, head and neck, liver or kidney cancer. CDR3 region: CASSSDRGSGELFF. The CDR3 DNA sequence: TGTGCCAGTAGTTCGGACAGGGGAAGCGGGGAGCTGTTTTTT. Complete variable domain (other parts from reference TRBV19 and TRBJ2-2): DGGITQSPKYLFRKEGQNVTLSCEQNLNHDAMYWYRQDPGQGLRLIYYSQIVNDFQKGDIAEGYSVSREKKESFPLTVTSAQKNPTAFYLCASSSDRGSGELFFGEGSRLTVL.